This TCR beta chain is from a study of PD-L1 blockade in urothelial cancer. Study overall: Atezolizumab, begun by patients around 2014, was given at 1,200 mg intravenously every 3 weeks. The study's findings and limits: Survival was better when pretreatment blood TCR clonality fell below the median.

Data came from immunoSEQ multiplex PCR; TCRdb stores just in-frame clones and leaves some out. The data contain some 45,000 clones, 70% to 90% of them seen just once; the ten biggest clones take up roughly 15%. Germline CDR1 is MDHEN and CDR2 is SYDVKM. Trimming pared 10 bases from V and 1 base from J, leaving 10 bases between. This CDR3 contains 12 residues. This clone was detected a few times. Its target is unknown. Time point given: pretreatment peripheral blood. A total of 1 to 8 samples per patient were collected pretreatment and on-treatment. Sequenced here: PBMCs, sampled around atezolizumab (anti-PD-L1) treatment. The receptor was isolated from a man aged 60 to 69 with urothelial cancer. This sequence joins TRBV28 and TRBJ1-1; D is undetermined. The CDR3 loop reads CATLGANTEAFF. In nucleotides, the CDR3 is TGTGCCACCTTGGGAGCGAACACTGAAGCTTTCTTT.